The following is a TCR beta chain sequence with its context. Its antigen is not known. This specimen comes from a study of shared clonotypes between healthy human individuals. Study-wide points: The sharing of approximately 4.6% of naive CD4 clonotypes was seen across a handful of donors. The rarefaction results pointed to incomplete sorted-subset sequencing despite large depth. Generation probabilities of non-shared clonotypes were lower (relative to those shared by all four donors).

CDR3 length: 17 residues. The germline CDR1 and CDR2 sequences are SGHAT and FQNNGV. Germline trimming cut 5 bases from V and 3 bases from J; bases unmatched to any gene: 9. Some clones are missing from TCRdb's copy, which holds only in-frame ones; the method was immunoSEQ multiplex PCR. The data show 2 million to 2.5 million clones, with around 95% seen just once and roughly 0.13% held by the top ten. The J gene is TRBJ2-6, the V gene TRBV11-2; 8 positions match TRBD1. The clonotype originates from a man between 18 and 35 years old in good health. The sequencing sample was made of naive CD4+ T cells sorted from blood. Indicated subset: CD45RA+ positively selected. CDR3 loop: CASSRTGGLNGANVLTF. The CDR3 nucleotides are TGTGCCAGCAGCCGTACAGGGGGGCTTAATGGGGCCAACGTCCTGACTTTC.